This TCR beta chain comes out of a study of T cell responses to AZD1222 COVID-19 vaccine. TCRdb keeps only in-frame clones here, not all; method: immunoSEQ multiplex PCR. The data hold 95,000 to 110,000 clones, with about 90% observed a single time. The CDR3 is made up of 15 amino acids. Trimming pared 4 bases from V and 2 bases from J, leaving 13 bases between. Germline CDR1 reads SGDLS; CDR2 reads YYNGEE. The sample consisted of peripheral blood, taken on day 0 of AZD1222 vaccination. This clonotype was obtained from an adult in good health. The rearrangement joins TRBV9 to TRBJ1-3; D remains unclear. CDR3 in amino acids: CASSSVLVPGNTIYF. CDR3 coding DNA: TGTGCCAGCAGCTCCGTTTTGGTTCCTGGAAACACCATATATTTT.